This T cell receptor beta chain was recorded in a study of cytomegalovirus exposure and HLA in healthy donors. About the research overall: Earlier results showed approximately 110 million unique TCR beta sequences derived from 150 million to 200 million T cells.

With respect to this clone: What it binds is unknown.

J gave up 11 bases and V 3 bases, and 19 bases lay outside the gene matches. Per the germline V gene, CDR1 is SGHRS and CDR2 is YFSETQ. The CDR3 has 16 residues. A multiplex PCR was run with 60 Vbeta primers and 13 Jbeta primers. Sequencing was performed with immunoSEQ multiplex PCR; in TCRdb, only in-frame clones are kept and a portion is missing. The sample shows roughly 110,000 clones, 82% of them seen only once. General study points: Another analysis was done later, and it associated around 16,000 TCR beta sequences with HLA alleles at 0.05 false discovery rate. According to the study, roughly 160 TCR beta chains were cytomegalovirus-associated.

The sequenced sample consisted of PBMCs. The rearrangement joins TRBV5-1 to TRBJ1-1, with 7 bases identical to TRBD1. This receptor was taken from a man between 50 and 59 years old in good health and CMV-seronegative. CDR3 amino acids: CASSSTPGQLGVDAFF. Written as DNA, the CDR3 is TGCGCCAGCAGCTCAACCCCGGGACAGCTGGGTGTGGATGCTTTCTTT.